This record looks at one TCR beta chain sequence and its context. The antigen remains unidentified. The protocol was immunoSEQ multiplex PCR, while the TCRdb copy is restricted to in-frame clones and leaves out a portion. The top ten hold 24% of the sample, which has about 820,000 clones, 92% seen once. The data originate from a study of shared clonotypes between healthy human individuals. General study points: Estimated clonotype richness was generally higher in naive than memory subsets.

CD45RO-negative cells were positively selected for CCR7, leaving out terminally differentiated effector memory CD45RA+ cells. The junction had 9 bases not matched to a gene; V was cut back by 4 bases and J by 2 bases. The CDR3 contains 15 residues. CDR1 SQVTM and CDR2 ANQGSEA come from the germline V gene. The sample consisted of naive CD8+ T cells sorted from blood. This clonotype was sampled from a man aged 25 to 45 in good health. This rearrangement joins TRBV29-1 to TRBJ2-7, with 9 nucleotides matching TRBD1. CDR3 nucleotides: TGCAGCGTTGTCGCTCCGGGACAGGGCACCTACGAGCAGTACTTC. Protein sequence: CSVVAPGQGTYEQYF.